This TCR beta chain was captured by sequencing in a study of HIV-infected patients and healthy controls. By share, this clonotype ranks as medium-sized (0.01 to 0.1%). Its antigen is still unknown. Whole-study findings and limits: Untreated HIV+ repertoires had roughly threefold fewer distinct CDR3s and lower Shannon diversity than healthy controls. Diversity differences between study cohorts were not due to their slight age and sex differences. The seeming recovery of the Gini index after therapy in HIV-infected patients vanished in size-matched data.

All unsorted peripheral T cells were captured because whole blood was used without fractionation. Around 530 ng RNA was reverse transcribed with alpha and beta constant-region primers. Alpha and beta chain libraries were made separately by chain-specific third strand synthesis with multiplexing indices. Each cDNA molecule was barcoded, and a single primer pair amplified each chain. TCRdb reprocessed the 5' RACE reads via MiXCR and lists one record per CDR3 protein. The sample has under 10,000 distinct CDR3 sequences; 6% to 7.5% are singletons. From germline, CDR1 is MGHDK and CDR2 SYGVNS. Losses at the gene ends were 6 bases for V and 0 bases for J; bases not matched to a gene: 7. This CDR3 has 15 residues.

This sequence originates from an adult with HIV infection. Sequencing used blood, obtained before antiretroviral therapy. This chain connects TRBV25-1 to TRBJ2-5, with 7 positions matching TRBD1. CDR3 amino acids: CASRPGQQYQETQYF. In DNA, the CDR3 is TGTGCCAGCAGACCGGGACAGCAGTACCAAGAGACCCAGTACTTC.